Listed here are 31 T cell receptor beta chains from one sample, sequenced in a study of Tregs in tolerant kidney transplant recipients. Generated by immunoSEQ multiplex PCR, the TCRdb table keeps only in-frame clones and is missing some. In the table there are over 60,000 clones, about 89% of which are singletons. Sequences were derived from CD4+ T cells from blood, sampled before the transplant. These receptor sequences come from a human donor who received a combined kidney and bone marrow transplant.

The gene calls are TRBV7-6 and TRBJ2-1, with 9 nucleotides matching TRBD1. Germline V gene data show CDR1 as SGHVS and CDR2 as FNYEAQ. V shed 5 bases and J 9 bases; nucleotides not matched to a gene: 8. The CDR3 covers 14 residues. The CDR3 here is CASSKGTGNGEQFF. DNA for the CDR3: TGTGCCAGCAGCAAGGGGACAGGGAACGGTGAGCAGTTCTTC.

The chain joins TRBV7-8 to TRBJ1-1; D call uncertain. V lost 2 bases and J lost 3, with 10 bases in between. The CDR3 covers 14 residues. The germline V gene encodes CDR1 SGHVS and CDR2 FQNEAQ. The CDR3 DNA is TGTGCCAGCAGCTTACTGCGAGGGCACACTGAAGCTTTCTTT. Translation gives CASSLLRGHTEAFF.

This chain joins TRBV12-5 and TRBJ2-5, with 9 bases matching TRBD2. Germline CDR1 and CDR2: LGHNT and FRNRAP. J gave up 1 base and V 5 bases, and 8 bases lay outside the gene matches. The CDR3 has 16 amino acids. The CDR3: CASGLGGAGGQETQYF. In DNA, the CDR3 is TGTGCTAGTGGTCTGGGAGGAGCGGGAGGCCAAGAGACCCAGTACTTC.

V gene TRBV28 combines with J gene TRBJ1-2; 8 bases are shared with TRBD1. The CDR3 is 14 amino acids. V lost 5 bases to trimming and J lost 4 bases; unmatched junction nucleotides: 6. The V gene's germline CDR1 is MDHEN and CDR2 SYDVKM. The CDR3 sequence: CASSPHRGVYGYTF. CDR3 DNA: TGTGCCAGCAGTCCCCACAGGGGGGTCTATGGCTACACCTTC.

The CDR3 DNA follows: TGTGCCTGGAGTGTAATATGGACAGGGGCTGCCTACGAGCAGTACTTC. This encodes CAWSVIWTGAAYEQYF. The V and J genes are TRBV30 and TRBJ2-7, with 9 bases fitting TRBD1. After removal of 0 bases from V and 2 bases from J, the junction contained 8 bases not matched to a gene. The CDR3 covers 16 residues. Germline loops: CDR1 GTSNPN, CDR2 SVGIG (reference sequence).

This chain uses TRBV27 with TRBJ2-1, with D possibly matching TRBD1 (5 bases). This CDR3 spans 15 amino acids. V lost 6 bases to trimming and J lost 0 bases, with 12 bases between them. Germline V gene data show CDR1 as MNHEY and CDR2 as SMNVEV (reference sequence). The CDR3 DNA reads TGTGCCAGCAGCCTCGACAGTAGCTCCTACAATGAGCAGTTCTTC. It is translated as CASSLDSSSYNEQFF.

This rearrangement joins TRBV5-6 to TRBJ2-1; D remains unclear. V was pared by 2 bases and J by 5 bases, with 8 bases between. The germline V gene has CDR1 SGHDT and CDR2 YYEEEE. The CDR3 spans 13 residues. The CDR3 loop reads CASSFDLHNEQFF. CDR3 nucleotide sequence: TGTGCCAGCAGCTTCGACTTGCACAATGAGCAGTTCTTC. Full variable domain (rest looked up from reference TRBV5-6 and TRBJ2-1): DAGVTQSPTHLIKTRGQQVTLRCSPKSGHDTVSWYQQALGQGPQFIFQYYEEEERQRGNFPDRFSGHQFPNYSSELNVNALLLGDSALYLCASSFDLHNEQFFGPGTRLTVL.

The CDR3 loop reads CASSPIWDSRRQPQHF. CDR3 nucleotide sequence: TGTGCCAGCAGTCCTATATGGGACAGCCGGCGTCAGCCCCAGCATTTT. This chain joins TRBV28 and TRBJ1-5; 7 positions agree with TRBD1. Looked up from germline, CDR1 is MDHEN and CDR2 is SYDVKM. The CDR3 consists of 16 residues. After removal of 5 bases from V and 6 bases from J, the junction contained 13 bases not matched to a gene.

This chain uses TRBV5-1 with TRBJ1-4, with 9 bases identical to TRBD1. This CDR3 spans 15 amino acids. J was trimmed by 3 bases and V by 6 bases; bases with no gene match: 6. CDR1 and CDR2 (germline): SGHRS, YFSETQ. The CDR3 loop is CASNRGDRANEKLFF. DNA of the CDR3: TGCGCCAGCAACCGCGGGGACAGGGCTAATGAAAAACTGTTTTTT. Supplemented by reference TRBV5-1 and TRBJ1-4, the full variable domain reads KAGVTQTPRYLIKTRGQQVTLSCSPISGHRSVSWYQQTPGQGLQFLFEYFSETQRNKGNFPGRFSGRQFSNSRSEMNVSTLELGDSALYLCASNRGDRANEKLFFGSGTQLSVL.

The chain has TRBV19 and TRBJ1-5; D uncertain. Germline V lookup: CDR1 LNHDA, CDR2 SQIVND (reference sequence). The V end lost 1 base, the J end lost 1 base, and 5 bases lay between the germline ends. The CDR3 covers 14 residues. The CDR3 sequence: CASSIVASNQPQHF. The DNA of the CDR3 is TGTGCCAGTAGTATAGTGGCCAGCAATCAGCCCCAGCATTTT.

DNA for the CDR3: TGTGCCAGCAGTGAACGAGATACGCAGTATTTT. It specifies CASSERDTQYF. The chain has TRBV6-1 and TRBJ2-3; D remains ambiguous. The germline gives CDR1 MNHNS, CDR2 SASEGT. CDR3 length: 11 residues. Trimming pared 2 bases from V and 5 bases from J, leaving 2 bases between.

The chain has TRBV5-5 and TRBJ2-3, with a possible D match to TRBD1 (5 bases). Between the trimmed V and J ends, which lost 5 bases and 6 bases, there was a span of 19 bases. Per germline, CDR1 SGHKS and CDR2 YYEKEE (reference sequence). This CDR3 has 15 amino acids. The CDR3 protein is CASRIYDSLGDTQYF. The CDR3 DNA sequence: TGTGCCAGCAGGATATACGACAGCCTGGGGGATACGCAGTATTTT.

This clone appeared once. The genes are TRBV4-3 and TRBJ1-4, with unresolved D. The length of the CDR3 is 14 residues. V was trimmed by 1 base and J by 7 bases, leaving 10 bases between them. Germline V gives CDR1 LGHNA, CDR2 YSLEER. The CDR3 region has the DNA TGCGCCAGCAGCCAAGTGGGAGGGTTTGAAAAACTGTTTTTT. Its protein product is CASSQVGGFEKLFF.

The V call is TRBV27, the J call TRBJ2-7; D remains ambiguous. V was pared by 1 base and J by 5 bases, with 15 bases between. CDR1 MNHEY and CDR2 SMNVEV come from the germline V gene (reference sequence). The CDR3 spans 15 residues. The CDR3: CASSLWQDGSNEQYF. DNA for the CDR3: TGTGCCAGCAGTTTATGGCAGGATGGGTCTAACGAGCAGTACTTC.

The rearrangement joins TRBV5-5 to TRBJ2-7; tentative D call: TRBD2 (5 bases). The CDR3 consists of 14 residues. Germline V gene data show CDR1 as SGHKS and CDR2 as YYEKEE (reference sequence). With 0 bases removed from V and 0 bases from J, the gap between germline ends came to 7 bases. CDR3: CASSLGGSSYEQYF. DNA of the CDR3: TGTGCCAGCAGCTTGGGAGGGAGCTCCTACGAGCAGTACTTC.

The chain is built from TRBV27 and TRBJ1-5; a possible D gene is TRBD1 (5 bases). CDR1 and CDR2 (germline): MNHEY, SMNVEV (reference sequence). This CDR3 has 13 amino acids. V gave up 4 bases and J gave up 5 bases, with 9 bases separating them. The CDR3 loop reads CASSSGIDQPQHF. CDR3 coding DNA: TGTGCCAGCAGTTCAGGGATAGATCAGCCCCAGCATTTT.

The chain recombines TRBV5-1 with TRBJ2-2; TRBD1 matches at 9 bases. The CDR3 consists of 16 residues. Germline assignment: CDR1 SGHRS and CDR2 YFSETQ. V shed 5 bases, J shed 2 bases, and the junction held 7 bases outside the gene matches. CDR3 in amino acids: CASRTGGAGNTGELFF. CDR3 coding DNA: TGCGCCAGCAGAACAGGGGGCGCGGGTAACACCGGGGAGCTGTTTTTT.

J is TRBJ1-2 and V is TRBV29-1, with 7 bases matching TRBD1. V was clipped by 0 bases and J by 4 bases; unmatched bases: 2. CDR1 is SQVTM, CDR2 ANQGSEA, per germline. The CDR3 runs 13 residues. CDR3 sequence reads: CSVEEGGGYGYTF. CDR3 bases: TGCAGCGTTGAAGAAGGGGGCGGCTATGGCTACACCTTC.

This chain connects TRBV30 to TRBJ2-2; 11 positions match TRBD2. V lost 1 base to trimming and J lost 4 bases; unmatched junction nucleotides: 5. Germline-derived CDR1 and CDR2 are GTSNPN and SVGIG (reference sequence). The CDR3 runs to 16 residues. CDR3 protein: CAWSGIAGGITGELFF. CDR3 bases: TGTGCCTGGAGTGGAATAGCGGGAGGGATCACCGGGGAGCTGTTTTTT.

The chain has TRBV19 and TRBJ2-2; 9 nucleotides line up with TRBD1. The CDR3 is 15 residues long. Germline V lookup: CDR1 LNHDA, CDR2 SQIVND (reference sequence). V was clipped by 6 bases and J by 7 bases; unmatched bases: 9. CDR3 amino acids: CASSSLQGAVGELFF. In nucleotides, the CDR3 is TGTGCCAGTAGCTCCCTACAGGGGGCAGTCGGGGAGCTGTTTTTT.

The chain is built from TRBV5-1 and TRBJ2-1; possible D gene TRBD1, 5 bases. CDR3 length: 14 amino acids. CDR1 and CDR2 from the germline V gene are SGHRS and YFSETQ. The V gene lost 2 bases and the J gene lost 9 bases, with 15 bases spanning the gap. In DNA, the CDR3 is TGCGCCAGCAGCTTAAAATCAGGGAATGTTGAGCAGTTCTTC. It yields the protein CASSLKSGNVEQFF.

The DNA of the CDR3 is TGCAGTGCCCGGCCCCAGCATTTT. Amino acids: CSARPQHF. The chain couples TRBV20-1 to TRBJ1-5; unclear D gene. V lost 6 bases and J 9 bases, leaving 3 bases between the germline ends. The germline CDR1 and CDR2 sequences are DFQATT and SNEGSKA (reference sequence). The CDR3 consists of 8 residues.

This sequence joins TRBV19 and TRBJ2-7, with TRBD2 identical over 9 bases. The length of the CDR3 is 18 residues. After removal of 6 bases from V and 5 bases from J, the junction contained 20 bases not matched to a gene. Germline V gives CDR1 LNHDA, CDR2 SQIVND (reference sequence). CDR3 in DNA: TGTGCCAGTAGCCATAGAGTACAGTCGGGCGGGAGGGTGAACGAGCAGTACTTC. Translated: CASSHRVQSGGRVNEQYF.

CDR3 loop: CASYDWGQGVPGAFF. CDR3 nucleotide sequence: TGTGCCAGCTACGATTGGGGACAGGGAGTACCAGGAGCTTTCTTT. The J gene is TRBJ1-1, the V gene TRBV27; TRBD1 matches at 9 bases. The germline V gene encodes CDR1 MNHEY and CDR2 SMNVEV (reference sequence). After removal of 8 bases from V and 10 bases from J, the junction contained 17 bases not matched to a gene. CDR3 length: 15 amino acids.

V usage is TRBV27 and J usage is TRBJ2-1; 14 bases map to TRBD2. The CDR3 loop spans 17 amino acids. J lost 2 bases, V lost 7 bases, and 7 bases had no gene match. CDR1 and CDR2 (germline): MNHEY, SMNVEV (reference sequence). The CDR3 nucleotides are TGTGCCAGCAAGAGGACTAGCGGGAGGTCCACCTACAATGAGCAGTTCTTC. Translation gives CASKRTSGRSTYNEQFF.

This chain joins TRBV28 and TRBJ2-5; TRBD2 matches 8 bases. Germline CDR1 and CDR2: MDHEN and SYDVKM. Trimming at V came to 4 bases and at J to 4 bases, leaving 8 bases not matched to a gene. This CDR3 is built from 15 residues. CDR3 loop: CASSSPNSGTETQYF. The DNA for the CDR3 is TGTGCCAGCAGTTCCCCTAATAGCGGGACAGAGACCCAGTACTTC.

The rearrangement joins TRBV27 to TRBJ2-2, with 9 bases matching TRBD1. The V segment lost 6 bases and the J segment 5 bases; nucleotides outside the gene matches: 4. Germline lookup yields CDR1 MNHEY and CDR2 SMNVEV (reference sequence). The CDR3 is 14 residues long. For the CDR3, the DNA is TGTGCCAGCAGCCGGGACAGGGAAACCGGGGAGCTGTTTTTT. This encodes CASSRDRETGELFF.

The V and J genes are TRBV29-1 and TRBJ1-1, with TRBD1 as a possible D gene (5 bases). The CDR3 has 14 residues. The germline V gene has CDR1 SQVTM and CDR2 ANQGSEA. The V and J ends lost 7 bases and 3 bases respectively, with 18 bases between them. In DNA, the CDR3 is TGCAGCGCCCCAACGGGACTACGGGACACTGAAGCTTTCTTT. Translating gives CSAPTGLRDTEAFF. Supplemented by reference TRBV29-1 and TRBJ1-1, the full variable domain reads SAVISQKPSRDICQRGTSLTIQCQVDSQVTMMFWYRQQPGQSLTLIATANQGSEATYESGFVIDKFPISRPNLTFSTLTVSNMSPEDSSIYLCSAPTGLRDTEAFFGQGTRLTVV.

The chain joins TRBV19 to TRBJ2-7; 7 bases fit TRBD2. V lost 5 bases and J lost 0; bases outside the gene matches: 10. The CDR3 is made up of 16 amino acids. Germline CDR1 reads LNHDA; CDR2 reads SQIVND (reference sequence). The DNA for the CDR3 is TGTGCCAGTAGTCTAAACCTAGCGGTCCACTCCTACGAGCAGTACTTC. Its protein is CASSLNLAVHSYEQYF. The complete variable domain, with remaining parts taken from reference TRBV19 and TRBJ2-7, reads DGGITQSPKYLFRKEGQNVTLSCEQNLNHDAMYWYRQDPGQGLRLIYYSQIVNDFQKGDIAEGYSVSREKKESFPLTVTSAQKNPTAFYLCASSLNLAVHSYEQYFGPGTRLTVT.

The chain employs TRBV7-2 and TRBJ2-5; possibly TRBD1 for D (6 bases). Trimming left V 4 bases short and J 1 base short, with 16 bases between. Germline loops: CDR1 SGHTA, CDR2 FQGNSA. The CDR3 length is 16 residues. The CDR3 loop reads CASSSSGQGPQETQYF. DNA of the CDR3: TGTGCCAGCAGCTCGTCAGGGCAGGGGCCCCAAGAGACCCAGTACTTC.

The rearrangement joins TRBV5-4 to TRBJ2-6; possible D gene TRBD1, 6 bases. Deletions cut 4 bases from V and 2 bases from J, with 10 bases between. CDR3 size: 15 residues. CDR1 SGHNT and CDR2 YYREEE come from the germline V gene (reference sequence). CDR3 bases: TGTGCCAGCAGCATACAGGGAGCTGGGGCCAACGTCCTGACTTTC. This encodes CASSIQGAGANVLTF.